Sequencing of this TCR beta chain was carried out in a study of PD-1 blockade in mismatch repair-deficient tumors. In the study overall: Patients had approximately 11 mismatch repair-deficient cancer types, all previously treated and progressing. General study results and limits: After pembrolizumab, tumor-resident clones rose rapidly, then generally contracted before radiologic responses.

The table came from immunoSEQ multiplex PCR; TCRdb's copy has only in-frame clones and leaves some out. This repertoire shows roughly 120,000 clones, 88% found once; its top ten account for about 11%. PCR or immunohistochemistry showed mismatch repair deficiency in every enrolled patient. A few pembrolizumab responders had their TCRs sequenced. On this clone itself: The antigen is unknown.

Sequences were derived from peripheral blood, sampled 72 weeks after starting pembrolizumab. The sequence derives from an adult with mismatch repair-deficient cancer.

The CDR3 loop reads CASSLAGGTGELFF. The CDR3 DNA sequence: TGTGCCAGCAGCTTAGCAGGGGGAACCGGGGAGCTGTTTTTT. The chain joins TRBV13 to TRBJ2-2, with 7 positions matching TRBD1. From germline, CDR1 is PRHDT and CDR2 FYEKMQ (reference sequence). J was trimmed by 5 bases and V by 1 base; bases with no gene match: 1. The CDR3 is 14 residues long.